Listed below are T cell receptor beta chains from one sample, sequenced in a study of human T cells and chemical hapten exposure. TCRdb re-called the RACE reads through MiXCR, storing one row per CDR3 protein. Seen here are tens of thousands of distinct CDR3 sequences, 10% observed once, and the top ten hold around a quarter. This specimen was whole blood, taken in connection with sensitization to the hapten diphenylcyclopropenone (DPC). These TCRs come from a man aged 45 to 65 with alopecia areata. Some clones in this sample may be carry-over from other donors' samples. Both conserved end residues are part of each CDR3. Fields, in order: J gene, clone size, V gene, D gene, CDR3 protein, CDR3 DNA. A D gene is named only where the DNA matches it firmly. Part of the rows lack a size; the others show once, few, many or a class for expanded clones.

TRBJ1-1	many	TRBV28	.	CASSLSGTEAFF	TGTGCCAGCAGTTTAAGTGGCACTGAAGCTTTCTTT
TRBJ1-1	.	TRBV5-4	.	CANSLDRSEPFF	TGTGCCAACAGCTTGGATCGGTCAGAGCCTTTCTTT
TRBJ2-4	.	TRBV6-1	.	CASSDNAKNIQYF	TGTGCCAGCAGTGACAATGCCAAAAACATTCAGTACTTC
TRBJ1-1	.	TRBV7-9	TRBD1	CASSLAAQGIGTEAFF	TGTGCCAGCAGCTTAGCGGCACAGGGGATTGGCACTGAAGCTTTCTTT
TRBJ1-2	many	TRBV7-9	TRBD1	CASSPDFGRQGENYGYTF	TGTGCCAGCAGCCCCGATTTTGGGCGACAGGGGGAGAACTATGGCTACACCTTC
TRBJ2-7	many	TRBV28	.	CASRLHYEQYF	TGTGCCAGCAGACTACACTACGAGCAGTACTTC
TRBJ2-7	once	TRBV28	.	CASSYHEQHF	TGTGCCAGCAGTTACCACGAGCAGCACTTC
TRBJ2-7	many	TRBV6-2/TRBV6-3	TRBD2	CASSRTSGISYEQYF	TGTGCCAGCAGCCGAACTAGCGGGATCTCCTACGAGCAGTACTTC
TRBJ2-1	many	TRBV6-1	TRBD1	CASRGQGFYNEQFF	TGTGCCAGCAGGGGACAGGGTTTTTACAATGAGCAGTTCTTC
TRBJ2-3	.	TRBV7-2	TRBD2	CASSLGDYSDTQYF	TGTGCCAGCAGCTTAGGGGACTACTCAGATACGCAGTATTTT
TRBJ1-2	many	TRBV5-1	TRBD1	CASNGTGYGYTF	TGCGCCAGCAACGGGACAGGCTATGGCTACACCTTC
TRBJ2-5	.	TRBV7-9	.	CASGLVGETQYF	TGTGCCAGCGGCTTAGTAGGGGAGACCCAGTACTTC
TRBJ1-5	.	TRBV2	TRBD1	CASTGTGSRQPQHF	TGTGCCAGCACCGGGACAGGGTCCCGTCAGCCCCAGCATTTT
TRBJ2-7	many	TRBV6-6	TRBD2	CASSRTSGTYEQYF	TGTGCCAGCAGTAGGACTAGCGGGACCTACGAGCAGTACTTC
TRBJ1-1	.	TRBV28	.	CASSGPGYTEAFF	TGTGCCAGCAGTGGCCCAGGGTACACTGAAGCTTTCTTT
TRBJ2-5	many	TRBV7-2	.	CASSLYEGSIQYF	TGTGCCAGCAGCTTATATGAGGGGTCTATCCAGTACTTC
TRBJ2-1	few	TRBV18	TRBD1	CASSPFDRVDNEQFF	TGTGCCAGCTCACCCTTCGACAGGGTAGACAATGAGCAGTTCTTC
TRBJ2-7	many	TRBV28	.	CASSAPGSYEQYF	TGTGCCAGCAGTGCGCCAGGGTCCTACGAGCAGTACTTC
TRBJ2-3	.	TRBV5-5	.	CASSLTGVGVDTQYF	TGTGCCAGCAGCTTAACTGGCGTTGGCGTAGATACGCAGTATTTT
TRBJ1-5	many	TRBV10-3	.	CAISESRGQGQPQHF	TGTGCCATCAGTGAGTCCCGGGGCCAGGGGCAGCCCCAGCATTTT
TRBJ2-1	many	TRBV29-1	TRBD2	CSVLGLALNEQFF	TGCAGCGTACTGGGACTAGCACTCAATGAGCAGTTCTTC
TRBJ2-3	few	TRBV7-9	TRBD2	CASSLRAGVGADTQYF	TGTGCCAGCAGCTTAAGAGCGGGAGTCGGAGCAGATACGCAGTATTTT
TRBJ2-2	many	TRBV10-3	TRBD2	CATRTSGSDTGELFF	TGTGCCACAAGAACTAGCGGGAGCGATACCGGGGAGCTGTTTTTT